The 16 T cell receptor beta chains below were found in one sample sequenced in a study of blood T cell repertoires in COVID-19. Assay: immunoSEQ multiplex PCR; the TCRdb copy retains only in-frame clones and omits some. The sample consists of about 330,000 clones, 85% to 90% of them appearing once. The sample taken for sequencing was PBMCs or T cells enriched from blood (not recorded which). The receptor set was obtained from a woman under 30 who had recovered from COVID-19.

A word on this clone: The same CDR3 can be traced to other DNA sequences in this sample. The chain couples TRBV6-1 to TRBJ2-5, with 7 positions matching TRBD1. J lost 3 bases, V lost 6 bases, and 1 base had no gene match. CDR1 is MNHNS and CDR2 is SASEGT in the germline V gene. CDR3 length: 12 residues. The CDR3 protein is CASRDREETQYF. The CDR3 DNA is TGTGCCAGCAGAGACAGGGAAGAGACCCAGTACTTC.

This sequence joins TRBV29-1 and TRBJ1-4, with D unclear. V gave up 3 bases and J gave up 4 bases, with 15 bases separating them. The germline gives CDR1 SQVTM, CDR2 ANQGSEA. The length of the CDR3 is 15 residues. The CDR3 loop is CSVERFGRGNEKLFF. The CDR3 region has the DNA TGCAGCGTTGAGAGATTCGGACGGGGTAATGAAAAACTGTTTTTT.

The chain combines TRBV10-3 with TRBJ1-3, with D possibly matching TRBD1 (6 bases). V lost 11 bases to trimming and J lost 2 bases, with 16 bases between them. This CDR3 is built from 14 residues. The germline gives CDR1 ENHRY, CDR2 SYGVKD. The CDR3 DNA reads TGTGCCCATGCCGTGGGGGGGCCTGGAAACACCATATATTTT. This codes for CAHAVGGPGNTIYF.

The chain is built from TRBV2 and TRBJ1-4; 11 nucleotides match TRBD1. V trimming: 3 bases; J trimming: 7 bases; junction bases outside the gene matches: 1. CDR3 length equals 14 residues. CDR1 is SNHLY, CDR2 FYNNEI, per germline. CDR3 loop: CASSDGQGAEKLFF. DNA of the CDR3: TGTGCCAGCAGTGACGGACAGGGGGCTGAAAAACTGTTTTTT. Filled out from reference TRBV2 and TRBJ1-4, the complete variable domain reads EPEVTQTPSHQVTQMGQEVILRCVPISNHLYFYWYRQILGQKVEFLVSFYNNEISEKSEIFDDQFSVERPDGSNFTLKIRSTKLEDSAMYFCASSDGQGAEKLFFGSGTQLSVL.

This clone was seen a few times. The CDR3 reads CASSSTGSPLFDRGYTF. For the CDR3, the DNA is TGTGCCAGCAGCTCGACAGGTTCTCCGCTCTTTGATCGGGGCTACACCTTC. The chain employs TRBV7-2 and TRBJ1-2, with a weak D call TRBD1 (6 bases). Germline V lookup: CDR1 SGHTA, CDR2 FQGNSA. Trimming took 4 bases from V and 8 from J, leaving 26 bases between them. The CDR3 runs 17 residues.

The gene calls are TRBV2 and TRBJ1-2; D is possibly TRBD1 (5 bases). The CDR3 covers 13 residues. Looked up from germline, CDR1 is SNHLY and CDR2 is FYNNEI. V gave up 6 bases and J gave up 8 bases, with 16 bases separating them. The CDR3 protein is CASRPGLLRGYTF. The CDR3 nucleotides read TGTGCCAGCAGACCGGGACTTCTAAGAGGCTACACCTTC.

This chain uses TRBV5-5 with TRBJ1-6; possible D gene TRBD1, 5 bases. Trimming took 2 bases from V and 7 from J, leaving 10 bases between them. CDR3 length: 14 amino acids. Germline V gene lookup returns CDR1 SGHKS and CDR2 YYEKEE (reference sequence). The CDR3 region is CASSFEAGNSPLHF. In nucleotides, the CDR3 is TGTGCCAGCAGCTTTGAGGCAGGGAATTCACCCCTCCACTTT. Full variable domain (outside the CDR3, taken from reference TRBV5-5 and TRBJ1-6): DAGVTQSPTHLIKTRGQQVTLRCSPISGHKSVSWYQQVLGQGPQFIFQYYEKEERGRGNFPDRFSARQFPNYSSELNVNALLLGDSALYLCASSFEAGNSPLHFGNGTRLTVT.

The V and J genes are TRBV4-1 and TRBJ2-1; no definite D call. V was trimmed by 4 bases and J by 7 bases, leaving 11 bases between them. Germline lookup yields CDR1 MGHRA and CDR2 YSYEKL. This CDR3 region has 13 residues. The CDR3: CASSPLVINEQFF. In DNA, the CDR3 is TGCGCCAGCAGCCCTCTTGTTATTAATGAGCAGTTCTTC.

This rearrangement joins TRBV5-6 to TRBJ2-6; TRBD2 matches at 8 bases. The CDR3 has 18 amino acids. Germline CDR1 is SGHDT and CDR2 is YYEEEE. Germline trimming cut 3 bases from V and 2 bases from J; bases unmatched to any gene: 10. CDR3 DNA sequence: TGTGCCAGCAGCTGGACCGGGACTAGTCTAGCTGGGGCCAACGTCCTGACTTTC. Its translation: CASSWTGTSLAGANVLTF. The variable domain in full, with the rest retrieved from reference TRBV5-6 and TRBJ2-6, is DAGVTQSPTHLIKTRGQQVTLRCSPKSGHDTVSWYQQALGQGPQFIFQYYEEEERQRGNFPDRFSGHQFPNYSSELNVNALLLGDSALYLCASSWTGTSLAGANVLTFGAGSRLTVL.

The V and J genes are TRBV11-2 and TRBJ2-5; 10 bases map to TRBD1. Trimming took 4 bases from V and 5 from J; bases not matched to a gene: 13. The CDR3 has 17 residues. Per the germline V gene, CDR1 is SGHAT and CDR2 is FQNNGV. CDR3: CASSSRRQGAMGETQYF. The CDR3, as DNA: TGTGCCAGCAGCTCCAGACGACAGGGGGCTATGGGGGAGACCCAGTACTTC.

The chain employs TRBV18 and TRBJ2-7, with 9 bases aligning to TRBD1. J lost 7 bases, V lost 4 bases, and 5 bases had no gene match. In germline, CDR1 is KGHSH, CDR2 LQKENI. The CDR3 is made up of 13 amino acids. The CDR3 region is CASSRTGAWEQYF. CDR3 coding DNA: TGTGCCAGCTCACGGACAGGGGCATGGGAGCAGTACTTC.

The rearrangement uses TRBV19 and TRBJ2-1, with unresolved D. Looked up from germline, CDR1 is LNHDA and CDR2 is SQIVND (reference sequence). Trimming cost V 5 bases and J 9 bases, with 17 bases left between them. The CDR3 totals 14 residues. This CDR3 reads CASSYKPAMPEQFF. CDR3 in DNA: TGTGCCAGTAGTTATAAGCCCGCGATGCCTGAGCAGTTCTTC.

The chain combines TRBV14 with TRBJ1-1; D unclear. The CDR3 has 13 amino acids. V was cut by 4 bases and J by 2 bases, with 8 bases left in between. Per germline, CDR1 SGHDN and CDR2 FVKESK. Written as DNA, the CDR3 is TGTGCCAGCAGCCGAACAGTCAACACTGAAGCTTTCTTT. Protein product: CASSRTVNTEAFF.

The V call is TRBV9, the J call TRBJ1-2; 7 bases line up with TRBD1. This CDR3 is built from 14 residues. Germline loops: CDR1 SGDLS, CDR2 YYNGEE. The J segment lost 3 bases and the V segment lost 0 bases, leaving 2 bases of the junction unmatched. CDR3 in DNA: TGTGCCAGCAGCGTAGGCAGGGGGGACTATGGCTACACCTTC. Its protein is CASSVGRGDYGYTF.

The CDR3 DNA reads TGTGCCAGCAGCTTTTCTCGGTCCGCGGGGGCAATTCCCTACGAGCAGTACTTC. The encoded protein is CASSFSRSAGAIPYEQYF. The chain recombines TRBV13 with TRBJ2-7; weak D call: TRBD2 (7 bases). CDR1 and CDR2 (germline): PRHDT, FYEKMQ (reference sequence). Between the trimmed V and J ends, which lost 3 bases and 2 bases, there was a span of 23 bases. The CDR3 extends over 18 amino acids.

V is TRBV5-1 and J is TRBJ2-7; a possible D gene is TRBD2 (6 bases). The CDR3 has 16 amino acids. The germline V gene has CDR1 SGHRS and CDR2 YFSETQ. V was clipped by 1 base and J by 6 bases, with 20 bases between them. The CDR3 coding sequence is TGCGCCAGCAGCTTGACCTCTACGGGACCCGGGGGCGAGCAGTACTTC. It yields the protein CASSLTSTGPGGEQYF.